This T cell receptor (beta chain) emerged from a study of prognosis after radiotherapy for stage I lung cancer. Study-level background: In some eleven patients the tumors were adenocarcinoma, and in about seven they were squamous cell carcinoma. Stereotactic body radiotherapy was given without concurrent therapy, and no patient received both at once.

Genomic DNA was subjected to two-round multiplex PCR for amplification of TCR beta CDR3. Primers specific to each TRBV and TRBJ gene drove first-round PCR. TCRdb reprocessed the multiplex PCR reads with MiXCR, giving one entry per CDR3 protein. In the table there are about 13,000 distinct CDR3 sequences, 45% to 50% of which are singletons. Blood was drawn (around 5.8 milliliters of peripheral blood) at each of two time points. The germline CDR1 and CDR2 sequences are MNHEY and SMNVEV (reference sequence). This CDR3 region has 14 residues. Trimming pared 0 bases from V and 1 base from J, leaving 7 bases between.

This sequence originates from a donor older than 45 with non-small cell lung cancer. V gene TRBV27 combines with J gene TRBJ2-7; D not resolved. The material was PBMCs, obtained before or after stereotactic body radiation therapy (not recorded which). CDR3 DNA: TGTGCCAGCAGTTTATCCGCTGAGTCCTACGAGCAGTACTTC. It specifies CASSLSAESYEQYF.